Listed below are T cell receptor beta chains from one sample, sequenced in a study of T-cell reconstitution after alpha-beta-depleted transplantation in children. Via MiXCR, TCRdb re-called the PCR reads, giving one row per CDR3 protein. The sample has 350,000 to 450,000 distinct CDR3 sequences; 13% are singletons. Here the sequenced sample was PBMCs, taken from the stem cell graft. The receptors here all came from a human donor who donated a stem cell graft to a child with Fanconi anemia. The CDR3 runs from the conserved cysteine through the conserved F or W. The D gene is left open where the match is weak. Only some rows state a clone size, as once, few, many or a class for expanded clones.

size	J	D	V	CDR3	DNA
many	TRBJ1-1	NA	TRBV4-2	CASSPSGSTEAFF	TGTGCCAGCAGCCCCTCAGGGAGCACTGAAGCTTTCTTT
NA	TRBJ1-1	TRBD1	TRBV5-6	CASSIQGGTEAFF	TGTGCCAGCAGCATACAGGGGGGCACTGAAGCTTTCTTT
few	TRBJ2-1	NA	TRBV7-8	CASSPQRPGDEQFF	TGTGCCAGCAGCCCTCAGCGCCCCGGGGATGAGCAGTTCTTC
few	TRBJ1-5	NA	TRBV29-1	CSVGESENQPQHF	TGCAGCGTCGGAGAGTCGGAAAATCAGCCCCAGCATTTT
many	TRBJ2-1	NA	TRBV12-3/TRBV12-4	CASSSTGSSSYNEQFF	TGTGCCAGCAGTTCCACAGGCTCGAGCTCCTACAATGAGCAGTTCTTC
few	TRBJ1-4	NA	TRBV7-9	CASSLGGRGYEKLFF	TGTGCCAGCAGCTTGGGCGGCAGGGGTTATGAAAAACTGTTTTTT
few	TRBJ1-2	TRBD1	TRBV10-1	CASSERQGDGYTF	TGCGCCAGCAGTGAAAGACAGGGCGATGGCTACACCTTC
few	TRBJ2-1	TRBD1	TRBV12-3/TRBV12-4	CASSPWDRPPSNEQFF	TGTGCCAGCAGCCCCTGGGACAGACCCCCGAGCAATGAGCAGTTCTTC
NA	TRBJ2-2	TRBD1	TRBV15	CATRTGQGESGELFF	TGTGCCACCCGCACCGGACAGGGGGAATCCGGGGAGCTGTTTTTT
NA	TRBJ2-1	NA	TRBV28	CASSWDGNNEQFF	TGTGCCAGCAGCTGGGACGGGAACAATGAGCAGTTCTTC
NA	TRBJ2-3	TRBD2	TRBV2	CASSPLGLAGTDTQYF	TGTGCCAGCAGTCCTCTGGGACTAGCCGGCACAGATACGCAGTATTTT
many	TRBJ1-6	NA	TRBV6-5	CASSYSTAPGGQLHF	TGTGCCAGCAGTTACTCGACTGCTCCGGGGGGCCAACTCCACTTT
few	TRBJ2-1	TRBD2	TRBV7-9	CASSPSGGVGNEQFF	TGTGCCAGCAGCCCTAGCGGGGGGGTTGGCAATGAGCAGTTCTTC
NA	TRBJ2-7	NA	TRBV20-1	CSAKGEQGYEQYF	TGCAGTGCTAAAGGGGAGCAGGGCTACGAGCAGTACTTC
NA	TRBJ2-3	TRBD2	TRBV5-6	CASSSGLEGTDTQYF	TGTGCCAGCAGCTCCGGACTAGAAGGAACAGATACGCAGTATTTT
NA	TRBJ2-5	TRBD1	TRBV25-1	CASSRDSKQETQYF	TGTGCCAGCAGCCGGGACAGCAAACAAGAGACCCAGTACTTC
few	TRBJ2-2	NA	TRBV12-3/TRBV12-4	CASSRDGDTGELFF	TGTGCCAGCAGCCGGGACGGGGACACCGGGGAGCTGTTTTTT
many	TRBJ2-3	NA	TRBV5-1	CASTRTASTDTQYF	TGCGCCAGCACCCGGACAGCCAGCACAGATACGCAGTATTTT
NA	TRBJ1-2	NA	TRBV28	CASSLRGSYGYTF	TGTGCCAGCAGTTTGCGAGGGTCCTATGGCTACACCTTC
NA	TRBJ2-1	TRBD1	TRBV18	CASSPEAGTGFYNEQFF	TGTGCCAGCTCACCAGAAGCCGGGACAGGGTTCTACAATGAGCAGTTCTTC
few	TRBJ2-3	NA	TRBV4-3	CASSQDVNTDTQYF	TGCGCCAGCAGCCAAGACGTCAACACAGATACGCAGTATTTT
NA	TRBJ1-1	NA	TRBV9	CASSSGAVPNTEAFF	TGTGCCAGCAGTTCAGGGGCCGTTCCGAACACTGAAGCTTTCTTT
NA	TRBJ2-1	NA	TRBV4-1	CASSQDSWGTSGYNEQFF	TGCGCCAGCAGCCAAGATAGTTGGGGGACTTCAGGCTACAATGAGCAGTTCTTC
few	TRBJ2-7	TRBD2	TRBV11-2	CASSPGLAGASYEQYF	TGTGCCAGCAGCCCCGGACTAGCGGGGGCCTCCTACGAGCAGTACTTC
NA	TRBJ2-5	NA	TRBV11-2	CASSLDTGARETQYF	TGTGCCAGCAGCTTAGATACGGGGGCCCGAGAGACCCAGTACTTC
few	TRBJ1-2	NA	TRBV4-2	CASSPGGGAHGYTF	TGTGCCAGCAGCCCAGGAGGGGGGGCCCATGGCTACACCTTC
NA	TRBJ2-7	NA	TRBV29-1	CSVEDLNEQYF	TGCAGCGTTGAAGATCTGAACGAGCAGTACTTC
NA	TRBJ2-7	NA	TRBV29-1	CSVGGLSYEQYF	TGCAGCGTGGGTGGACTGAGTTACGAGCAGTACTTC
NA	TRBJ2-2	TRBD1	TRBV5-1	CASSLVGTEHTGELFF	TGCGCCAGCAGCTTGGTCGGGACAGAACACACCGGGGAGCTGTTTTTT
NA	TRBJ2-2	NA	TRBV20-1	CSARGGAVGAWELFF	TGCAGTGCTAGAGGGGGGGCTGTGGGAGCCTGGGAGCTGTTTTTT
few	TRBJ2-3	NA	TRBV7-8	CASSSFDTQYF	TGTGCCAGCAGCTCCTTCGATACGCAGTATTTT
NA	TRBJ2-5	NA	TRBV18	CASTDFYETQYF	TGTGCCAGCACAGACTTTTACGAGACCCAGTACTTC
many	TRBJ2-1	NA	TRBV6-1	CASKGSSSYNEQFF	TGTGCCAGCAAAGGCTCCAGCTCCTACAATGAGCAGTTCTTC
NA	TRBJ2-1	TRBD2	TRBV3-1	CASSQDLGEGEQFF	TGTGCCAGCAGCCAAGACCTGGGGGAGGGTGAGCAGTTCTTC
few	TRBJ1-1	NA	TRBV6-5	CASSYAAFGGTEAFF	TGTGCCAGCAGTTACGCAGCATTCGGGGGGACTGAAGCTTTCTTT
NA	TRBJ2-3	NA	TRBV4-3	CASSQDSGGSTDTQYF	TGCGCCAGCAGCCAAGATAGTGGCGGGAGCACAGATACGCAGTATTTT
few	TRBJ2-1	TRBD2	TRBV5-1	CASSLVERGVDEQFF	TGCGCCAGCAGCTTGGTCGAGCGGGGGGTGGATGAGCAGTTCTTC
NA	TRBJ2-1	TRBD1	TRBV6-4	CASSRRAGQGARVEQFF	TGTGCCAGCAGTCGCCGCGCGGGACAGGGGGCCAGGGTTGAGCAGTTCTTC
many	TRBJ2-5	NA	TRBV7-6	CASSLETEQETQYF	TGTGCCAGCAGCTTAGAGACTGAACAGGAGACCCAGTACTTC
NA	TRBJ1-1	NA	TRBV18	CASSPPGLSGGMSFF	TGTGCCAGCTCACCACCTGGTTTGTCAGGCGGAATGTCTTTCTTT
few	TRBJ2-1	NA	TRBV4-3	CASSQQGPGPYNEQFF	TGCGCCAGCAGCCAACAGGGCCCCGGACCCTACAATGAGCAGTTCTTC
NA	TRBJ2-2	TRBD1	TRBV12-3/TRBV12-4	CASIPDRDYNTGELFF	TGTGCCAGCATCCCGGACAGGGATTATAACACCGGGGAGCTGTTTTTT
many	TRBJ2-5	NA	TRBV20-1	CSARDKRGQETQYF	TGCAGTGCTAGAGACAAGCGAGGACAAGAGACCCAGTACTTC
NA	TRBJ1-2	TRBD1	TRBV20-1	CSAGTPTGNGYTF	TGCAGTGCTGGCACCCCGACAGGGAATGGCTACACCTTC
many	TRBJ1-6	TRBD1	TRBV4-3	CASSQTGAHNSPLHF	TGCGCCAGCAGCCAGACAGGGGCTCATAATTCACCCCTCCACTTT
NA	TRBJ2-1	TRBD1	TRBV12-3/TRBV12-4	CASGVDRGQDEQFF	TGTGCCAGCGGAGTGGACAGGGGGCAGGATGAGCAGTTCTTC
few	TRBJ2-1	NA	TRBV6-1	CASGAGLVYNEQFF	TGTGCCAGCGGGGCAGGGCTAGTCTACAATGAGCAGTTCTTC
few	TRBJ2-5	NA	TRBV7-9	CASSFGSLRIETQYF	TGTGCCAGCAGCTTTGGAAGCCTTCGTATAGAGACCCAGTACTTC
many	TRBJ2-7	NA	TRBV5-6	CASSLVGSGSYEQYF	TGTGCCAGCAGCTTGGTGGGTAGCGGCTCCTACGAGCAGTACTTC
few	TRBJ1-1	NA	TRBV5-6	CASSLSSTEAFF	TGTGCCAGCAGCTTAAGTTCCACTGAAGCTTTCTTT
NA	TRBJ2-7	NA	TRBV20-1	CSANAGTSRGEQYF	TGCAGTGCTAATGCCGGGACCTCGAGGGGCGAGCAGTACTTC
NA	TRBJ2-1	NA	TRBV12-3/TRBV12-4	CASSSHVGKGGNEQFF	TGTGCCAGCAGTTCCCACGTTGGGAAGGGGGGCAATGAGCAGTTCTTC
NA	TRBJ2-3	TRBD2	TRBV28	CASSLTSGGDFTQYF	TGTGCCAGCAGTTTAACCAGCGGGGGGGACTTTACGCAGTATTTT
few	TRBJ1-2	NA	TRBV3-1	CASSLRFYGYTF	TGTGCCAGCAGCCTCCGTTTCTATGGCTACACCTTC
NA	TRBJ2-3	TRBD2	TRBV6-2/TRBV6-3	CASSYEAGYTDTQYF	TGTGCCAGCAGTTACGAAGCGGGGTACACAGATACGCAGTATTTT
few	TRBJ2-1	NA	TRBV20-1	CSARDRRRSYNEQFF	TGCAGTGCTAGAGATAGGAGACGCTCCTACAATGAGCAGTTCTTC
NA	TRBJ2-3	NA	TRBV18	CASSPIHGVDTQYF	TGTGCCAGCTCACCAATTCACGGGGTGGATACGCAGTATTTT
few	TRBJ2-7	TRBD1	TRBV7-9	CASSRQGSYEQYF	TGTGCCAGCAGCCGACAGGGGTCCTACGAGCAGTACTTC
once	TRBJ2-2	NA	TRBV30	CAWSVGVGGELFF	TGTGCCTGGAGTGTAGGGGTAGGCGGGGAGCTGTTTTTT
few	TRBJ2-1	NA	TRBV2	CASKQGQGLYNEQFF	TGTGCCAGCAAGCAGGGGCAGGGACTCTACAATGAGCAGTTCTTC